This T cell receptor beta chain was documented in a study of patients and donors after allogeneic stem cell transplantation. One entry per CDR3 protein, called by TCRdb with MiXCR from the RT-PCR reads. The sample shows 800,000 to 1,000,000 distinct CDR3 sequences, more than 15% of them seen only once. With 5 bases removed from V and 7 bases from J, the gap between germline ends came to 15 bases. The CDR3 runs 14 residues. Germline loops: CDR1 SGHVS, CDR2 FNYEAQ. The TCR was taken from a human donor who was either an allogeneic HSCT recipient or a stem cell or donor lymphocyte infusion donor (not recorded which). It is not recorded whose cells these are; they may come from a transplant donor. The specimen sequenced was blood, either unsorted or a sorted T cell fraction (not recorded which). The chain couples TRBV7-6 to TRBJ2-1; D might be TRBD1 or TRBD2, each matching 5 bases. CDR3 DNA: TGTGCCAGCAGCCCCGGGGCAGCCCCTAATGAGCAGTTCTTC. Its protein is CASSPGAAPNEQFF.